This T cell receptor beta chain was recovered during a study of cytomegalovirus exposure and HLA in healthy donors. The wider study: A data release that came early held 75 million to 85 million unique TCRs from HLA-typed donors.

Study-wide findings and caveats: Testing in vitro showed a few CMV-associated chains specific for CMV antigens. A further, later analysis showed that HLA-associated TCR beta chains (compared with equally common others) were more clonally expanded.

The donors, nominally healthy at sampling, likely had unrecorded immune exposures. Amplification used 60 Vbeta primers and 13 Jbeta primers. Method: immunoSEQ multiplex PCR; TCRdb's copy keeps in-frame clones and lacks some. This sample has 150,000 to 200,000 clones, with 77% found just once. As for this clone: Its antigen is still unknown.

The CDR3 runs to 16 residues. The ends were cut back, 5 bases at V and 2 bases at J, with 16 bases in the middle. Germline values: CDR1 SGHVS, CDR2 FQNEAQ. The receptor was isolated from a woman in her twenties or thirties in good health and CMV-seropositive. The sample was PBMCs. The chain carries TRBV7-8 and TRBJ1-3; possibly TRBD1 for D (5 bases). CDR3 protein: CASSPRGASTGNTIYF. The CDR3 bases are TGTGCCAGCAGCCCTCGTGGGGCCTCGACTGGAAACACCATATATTTT.